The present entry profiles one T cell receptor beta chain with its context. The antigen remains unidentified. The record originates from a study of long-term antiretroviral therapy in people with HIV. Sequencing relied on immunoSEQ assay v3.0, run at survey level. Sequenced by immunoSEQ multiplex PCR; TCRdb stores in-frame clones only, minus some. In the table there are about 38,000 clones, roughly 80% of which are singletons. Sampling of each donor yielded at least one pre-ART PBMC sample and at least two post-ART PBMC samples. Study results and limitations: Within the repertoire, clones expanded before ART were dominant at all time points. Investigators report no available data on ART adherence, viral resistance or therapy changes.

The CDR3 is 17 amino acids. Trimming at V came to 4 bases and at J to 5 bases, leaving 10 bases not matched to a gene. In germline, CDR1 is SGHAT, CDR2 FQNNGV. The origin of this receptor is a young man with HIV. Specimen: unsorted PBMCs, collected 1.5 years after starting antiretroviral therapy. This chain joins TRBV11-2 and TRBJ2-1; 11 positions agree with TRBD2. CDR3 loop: CASSSTYGGLADNEQFF. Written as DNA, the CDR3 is TGTGCCAGCAGCTCCACTTATGGGGGACTAGCGGACAATGAGCAGTTCTTC. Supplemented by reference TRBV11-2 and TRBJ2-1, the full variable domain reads EAGVAQSPRYKIIEKRQSVAFWCNPISGHATLYWYQQILGQGPKLLIQFQNNGVVDDSQLPKDRFSAERLKGVDSTLKIQPAKLEDSAVYLCASSSTYGGLADNEQFFGPGTRLTVL.